The 21 T cell receptor beta chains below come from one sample, sequenced in a study of metastatic and nonmetastatic thyroid tumors. Among the patients, none had received any treatment before thyroid surgery. TCRdb reassembled clones from the PCR reads with MiXCR. Among 17,000 or so clones listed, approximately 27% were seen once. The source material was tumor tissue. The source is a female donor with papillary thyroid cancer or a benign thyroid nodule (not recorded which). Some clones in this sample may be carry-over from other donors' samples.

This clone was counted a few times. V is TRBV19 and J is TRBJ1-1; D is unresolved. Germline V lookup: CDR1 LNHDA, CDR2 SQIVND (reference sequence). The CDR3 totals 12 residues. V was cut by 7 bases and J by 3 bases, with 9 bases left in between. In DNA form, the CDR3 reads TGTGCCAGTAATACGGGATACACTGAAGCTTTCTTT. Amino acid sequence: CASNTGYTEAFF. Using reference TRBV19 and TRBJ1-1 for the parts outside the CDR3, the full variable domain is DGGITQSPKYLFRKEGQNVTLSCEQNLNHDAMYWYRQDPGQGLRLIYYSQIVNDFQKGDIAEGYSVSREKKESFPLTVTSAQKNPTAFYLCASNTGYTEAFFGQGTRLTVV.

The chain employs TRBV3-1 and TRBJ1-2; D uncertain. The CDR3 is 12 residues long. The V gene lost 1 base and the J gene lost 6 bases, with 6 bases spanning the gap. Germline V gene lookup returns CDR1 LGHDT and CDR2 YNNKEL (reference sequence). CDR3 sequence reads: CASSQAEDGYTF. In DNA form, the CDR3 reads TGTGCCAGCAGCCAAGCGGAAGATGGCTACACCTTC.

This clone has a handful of counts. The CDR3 DNA reads as TGTGCCTGGAGCTGGGGGTACGAGCAGTACTTC. Its translation is CAWSWGYEQYF. V is TRBV30 and J is TRBJ2-7, with D tentatively TRBD1 or TRBD2 (5 bases each). V lost 3 bases to trimming and J lost 4 bases, with 7 bases between them. Germline loops: CDR1 GTSNPN, CDR2 SVGIG (reference sequence). The CDR3 totals 11 residues.

The rearrangement links TRBV5-4 to TRBJ2-7, with D unclear. With 2 bases removed from V and 1 base from J, the gap between germline ends came to 10 bases. This CDR3 has 14 amino acids. Germline lookup yields CDR1 SGHNT and CDR2 YYREEE (reference sequence). The CDR3 loop reads CASSFGSPSYEQYF. In DNA form, the CDR3 reads TGTGCCAGCAGCTTCGGGTCCCCATCCTACGAGCAGTACTTC.

This clone was counted at least ten times. The V call is TRBV5-4, the J call TRBJ2-5; D is uncertain. The germline gives CDR1 SGHNT, CDR2 YYREEE (reference sequence). Trimming pared 4 bases from V and 10 bases from J, leaving 14 bases between. The CDR3 runs 12 residues. The CDR3, as DNA: TGTGCCAGCAGCCAGTCCCATAGGGACCAGTACTTC. It is translated as CASSQSHRDQYF.

This clone is judged medium-sized. The chain carries TRBV4-3 and TRBJ1-2, with TRBD1 identical over 8 bases. Germline lookup yields CDR1 LGHNA and CDR2 YSLEER. The CDR3 has 15 amino acids. J lost 3 bases, V lost 4 bases, and 7 bases had no gene match. CDR3 sequence (DNA): TGCGCCAGCAGCCGACAAACAGGGGGTGACTATGGCTACACCTTC. Translating it yields CASSRQTGGDYGYTF.

Regarding this clone: This CDR3 is missing its conserved last phenylalanine or tryptophan, likely due to a read error. No DNA is shown, since the ends of the CDR3 on it are uncertain; the CDR3 is the one TCRdb lists. The rearrangement joins TRBV4-1 to TRBJ2-5; whether TRBD1, the table's D call, matches the DNA was not checked. Counting both end residues, the CDR3 totals 15 amino acids. The germline gives CDR1 MGHRA, CDR2 YSYEKL. CDR3 region: CARQLAGGRGQEAWL.

The DNA of the CDR3 is TGCAGTGCTAGAGAGGTCGGCAGCGGCTCCTACGAGCAGTACTTC. It codes for CSAREVGSGSYEQYF. The chain links TRBV20-1 to TRBJ2-7; tentatively, D is TRBD2 (5 bases). The CDR3 runs 15 residues. Germline-derived CDR1 and CDR2 are DFQATT and SNEGSKA (reference sequence). V was cut by 0 bases and J by 0 bases, with 12 bases left in between.

The CDR3 DNA follows: TGTGCCACCAGCAGAGGAGCTTTCTACGAGCAGTACTTC. It encodes CATSRGAFYEQYF. The V gene is TRBV15, the J gene TRBJ2-7; the D is unclear. The CDR3 is made up of 13 amino acids. In germline, CDR1 is LNHNV, CDR2 YYDKDF (reference sequence). V lost 1 base and J 3 bases, leaving 7 bases between the germline ends. Full variable domain (outside the CDR3, taken from reference TRBV15 and TRBJ2-7): DAMVIQNPRYQVTQFGKPVTLSCSQTLNHNVMYWYQQKSSQAPKLLFHYYDKDFNNEADTPDNFQSRRPNTSFCFLDIRSPGLGDTAMYLCATSRGAFYEQYFGPGTRLTVT.

This clone was found many times. This chain connects TRBV4-1 to TRBJ1-1; 9 nucleotides line up with TRBD1. After removal of 0 bases from V and 5 bases from J, the junction contained 13 bases not matched to a gene. The CDR3 spans 18 residues. Germline CDR1 is MGHRA and CDR2 is YSYEKL. The DNA of the CDR3 is TGCGCCAGCAGCCAAGATAGCGGAAGAGGACAGGGGCGGACTGAAGCTTTCTTT. Translated: CASSQDSGRGQGRTEAFF.

The V and J genes are TRBV3-1 and TRBJ2-3, with D perhaps TRBD2 (6 bases). The CDR3 has 16 residues. Germline V gene sequence: CDR1 LGHDT, CDR2 YNNKEL (reference sequence). Trimming cost V 1 base and J 0 bases, with 11 bases left between them. CDR3 coding DNA: TGTGCCAGCAGCCAAGTCGCGAGCGGGAGCACAGATACGCAGTATTTT. Protein sequence: CASSQVASGSTDTQYF.

This clone has ten or more counts. The V and J genes are TRBV18 and TRBJ1-4; TRBD1 agrees at 8 bases. V gave up 4 bases and J gave up 4 bases; unmatched junction bases: 8. CDR3 length: 16 residues. Germline V gives CDR1 KGHSH, CDR2 LQKENI. The CDR3 spells CASSRQGMRYNEKLFF. The CDR3 coding sequence is TGTGCCAGCTCACGACAGGGGATGCGGTATAATGAAAAACTGTTTTTT.

This clone was counted only a few times. The rearrangement uses TRBV6-5 and TRBJ2-7, with D unresolved. V dropped 1 base and J dropped 7 bases, with 11 bases sitting between them. Germline assignment: CDR1 MNHEY and CDR2 SVGAGI. This CDR3 is 13 amino acids long. The CDR3 region is CASSYYRGGEQYF. The CDR3 coding sequence is TGTGCCAGCAGTTACTACAGAGGTGGAGAGCAGTACTTC.

This clone has ten or more counts. V usage is TRBV5-5 and J usage is TRBJ2-7, with TRBD1 identical over 7 bases. This CDR3 has 15 residues. Germline V gene lookup returns CDR1 SGHKS and CDR2 YYEKEE (reference sequence). V shed 5 bases and J 2 bases; nucleotides not matched to a gene: 10. The CDR3 DNA is TGTGCCAGCAGGCATACAGGGGACCTCACCTACGAGCAGTACTTC. This encodes CASRHTGDLTYEQYF. The variable domain in full, completed from reference TRBV5-5 and TRBJ2-7, reads DAGVTQSPTHLIKTRGQQVTLRCSPISGHKSVSWYQQVLGQGPQFIFQYYEKEERGRGNFPDRFSARQFPNYSSELNVNALLLGDSALYLCASRHTGDLTYEQYFGPGTRLTVT.

There are a few counts of this clone. The rearrangement links TRBV6-1 to TRBJ2-3; a possible D gene is TRBD2 (5 bases). Per germline, CDR1 MNHNS and CDR2 SASEGT. This CDR3 is built from 14 residues. Trimming shortened V by 1 base and J by 4 bases, and 9 bases separated the two germline ends. In nucleotides, the CDR3 is TGTGCCAGCAGTGAAGGGGCCGGGGCAGATACGCAGTATTTT. This translates into CASSEGAGADTQYF.

This chain links TRBV19 with TRBJ1-5, with 9 bases lining up with TRBD1. With V trimmed by 6 bases and J by 4 bases, 13 bases remained unmatched. CDR1 and CDR2 (germline): LNHDA, SQIVND (reference sequence). The CDR3 is 17 residues long. CDR3: CASREDRGTLPNQPQHF. The CDR3 coding sequence is TGTGCCAGTAGAGAGGACAGGGGAACGTTACCTAATCAGCCCCAGCATTTT.

V and J are TRBV3-1 and TRBJ2-4; the match to TRBD1 covers 7 bases. J gave up 3 bases and V 3 bases, and 5 bases lay outside the gene matches. CDR1 and CDR2 (germline): LGHDT, YNNKEL (reference sequence). This CDR3 region has 15 residues. CDR3 region: CASSHPYRGKNIQYF. The CDR3 DNA reads as TGTGCCAGCAGCCATCCCTACAGGGGCAAAAACATTCAGTACTTC.

Ten or more counts support this clone. The chain uses TRBV3-1 and TRBJ1-5; D remains unclear. The ends were cut back, 5 bases at V and 3 bases at J, with 11 bases in the middle. The CDR3 covers 14 residues. Germline V gene lookup returns CDR1 LGHDT and CDR2 YNNKEL (reference sequence). DNA for the CDR3: TGTGCCAGCAGCGACCCGGGTCTCAATCAGCCCCAGCATTTT. This translates into CASSDPGLNQPQHF.

The V gene is TRBV12-3 or TRBV12-4, the J gene TRBJ1-5; 7 nucleotides agree with TRBD1. This CDR3 contains 15 residues. Germline trimming cut 1 base from V and 6 bases from J; bases unmatched to any gene: 6. The DNA for the CDR3 is TGTGCCAGCAGTTTAGTTGGTACAGGGGCTCAGCCCCAGCATTTT. It translates to CASSLVGTGAQPQHF.

This clone occurred a few times. The chain links TRBV6-5 to TRBJ2-2; D gene unclear. Trimming pared 1 base from V and 3 bases from J, leaving 6 bases between. Looked up from germline, CDR1 is MNHEY and CDR2 is SVGAGI. The length of the CDR3 is 14 residues. CDR3 sequence reads: CASSYYEYTGELFF. As DNA, the CDR3 is TGTGCCAGCAGTTACTACGAATACACCGGGGAGCTGTTTTTT.

The chain has TRBV20-1 and TRBJ2-1; 14 bases fit TRBD2. Germline V gene lookup returns CDR1 DFQATT and CDR2 SNEGSKA (reference sequence). The CDR3 has 19 amino acids. V lost 1 base to trimming and J lost 4 bases; unmatched junction nucleotides: 12. The DNA for the CDR3 is TGCAGTGCTAGAGGGAAACGACTAGCGGGAGGGTCAGCTTACAATGAGCAGTTCTTC. Its protein product is CSARGKRLAGGSAYNEQFF.